Described below is a single TCR beta chain sequence and its context. Its antigen remains unknown. This entry is derived from a study of CXCR3-negative and CXCR3-positive naive CD8 T cells. Study-wide findings and caveats: More hydrophobic TRB CDR3s occurred in CXCR3-positive than in CXCR3-negative naive cells.

Germline lookup yields CDR1 SGHTA and CDR2 FQGNSA. The CDR3 loop spans 14 amino acids. The TRB libraries of cDNA were built by UMI-labeled 5' RACE. TCRdb reworked the 5' RACE reads into one entry per CDR3 protein, no DNA. Its clone listing holds fewer than 65,000 distinct CDR3 sequences. The clonotype originates from a human donor in good health. Some clones in this sample may be carry-over from other donors' samples. The sequencing sample was made of naive CXCR3+ CD8+ T cells from blood. Subset given: CD45RO-CCR7+CD27+CD95- naive CD8+ T cells expressing CXCR3 (TNR3+). This chain links TRBV7-2 with TRBJ2-1. CDR3 in amino acids: CASSLDAERNEQFF.